This section outlines one T cell receptor (beta chain) sequence together with its context. The source of the sample is a study of blood T cell repertoires in COVID-19. Study context: Italy, Spain and the United States were the sources of the convalescent and acute COVID-19 samples. PBMCs, B-cell-depleted T cells, or T cells were the source of the cDNA or gDNA that made up the material.

How the authors handled the data: Reference gene primer amplification gave nucleated cell count estimates. Profiled with immunoSEQ multiplex PCR; TCRdb holds only in-frame clones, not every one. V, J and clone size are those of that table, while D and trimming were read from the DNA. The sample consists of roughly 39,000 clones, roughly nine tenths of them appearing once. The sample comprised peripheral blood. The sequence was obtained from a man between 25 and 39 years old with active or convalescent COVID-19.

The chain's CDR3 is CASSPNRGRRETQYF. CDR3 nucleotide sequence: TGTGCCAGCAGCCCGAACAGGGGGCGCCGGGAGACCCAGTACTTC. The chain joins TRBV7-7 to TRBJ2-5; 9 positions match TRBD1. Germline values: CDR1 SSHAT, CDR2 FNYEAQ (reference sequence). The CDR3 is made up of 15 amino acids. Trimming removed 5 bases from V and 5 bases from J; junction bases left unmatched: 9.